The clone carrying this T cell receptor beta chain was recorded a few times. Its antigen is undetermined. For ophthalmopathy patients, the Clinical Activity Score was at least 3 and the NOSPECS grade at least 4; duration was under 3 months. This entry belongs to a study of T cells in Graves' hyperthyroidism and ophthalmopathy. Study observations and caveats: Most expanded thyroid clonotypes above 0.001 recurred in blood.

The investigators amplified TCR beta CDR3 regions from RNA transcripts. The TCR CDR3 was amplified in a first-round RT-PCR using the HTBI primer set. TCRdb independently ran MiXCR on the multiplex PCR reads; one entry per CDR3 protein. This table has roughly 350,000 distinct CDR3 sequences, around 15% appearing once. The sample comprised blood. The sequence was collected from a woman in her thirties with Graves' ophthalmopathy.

This CDR3 reads CSARAGTSGRAQYF. The CDR3 DNA is TGCAGTGCTAGAGCCGGGACTAGCGGAAGGGCCCAGTACTTC. The rearrangement uses TRBV20-1 and TRBJ2-5, with 11 bases that match TRBD2. Trimming removed 1 base from V and 9 bases from J; junction bases left unmatched: 7. Germline CDR1 and CDR2: DFQATT and SNEGSKA (reference sequence). This CDR3 region has 14 residues.